These 3 T cell receptor beta chains share one sample of origin, sequenced in a study of OX40 agonist ivuxolimab in advanced cancers. Here immunoSEQ multiplex PCR was the method, and the copy in TCRdb shows in-frame clones only, minus some. This table has tens of thousands of clones, around 80% appearing once. The sample consisted of CD4+ or CD8+ T cells sorted from blood, taken in a trial of the OX40 agonist ivuxolimab. The receptors were gathered from an adult with an advanced solid tumor such as melanoma, head and neck, liver or kidney cancer.

This chain joins TRBV7-8 and TRBJ2-7; 7 bases line up with TRBD1. CDR3 length: 18 residues. Germline lookup yields CDR1 SGHVS and CDR2 FQNEAQ. V shed 6 bases, J shed 0 bases, and the junction held 17 bases outside the gene matches. The CDR3 region has the DNA TGTGCCAGCAGACCCGCTAGAGGTATGACAGGGAGCTCCTACGAGCAGTACTTC. This gives the protein CASRPARGMTGSSYEQYF.

V and J are TRBV9 and TRBJ2-7; D is tentatively TRBD1 or TRBD2 (6 bases each). V was clipped by 0 bases and J by 2 bases, with 12 bases between them. The CDR3 runs to 15 residues. Germline lookup yields CDR1 SGDLS and CDR2 YYNGEE. Here the CDR3 reads CASSVEPGDTYEQYF. CDR3 coding DNA: TGTGCCAGCAGCGTAGAGCCGGGGGACACCTACGAGCAGTACTTC.

The rearrangement links TRBV30 to TRBJ2-3; 11 bases fit TRBD1. Germline CDR1 is GTSNPN and CDR2 is SVGIG (reference sequence). V lost 2 bases, J lost 6 bases, and 4 bases stayed unmatched. The CDR3 loop spans 14 amino acids. The CDR3: CAWSRTGGGDTQYF. DNA of the CDR3: TGTGCCTGGAGTCGGACAGGGGGCGGTGATACGCAGTATTTT.